The 20 T cell receptor beta chains listed next were all sequenced from one sample in a study of CD8+ T cells in alopecia areata. It was cDNA, reverse transcribed from extracted RNA, that served as the sequencing template. Clones were read by immunoSEQ multiplex PCR, and TCRdb kept only the in-frame ones, dropping some. The top ten hold 0.75% to 0.8% of the sample, which has approximately 89,000 clones, over 40% seen once. Sequenced sample: CD4+ T cells sorted from blood. Source of these receptors: a human donor with alopecia areata.

This clone occurred a few times. The chain links TRBV5-1 to TRBJ2-1; TRBD1 agrees at 10 bases. The CDR3 spans 16 residues. Trimming cost V 0 bases and J 4 bases; bases outside gene matches: 4. Germline CDR1 and CDR2: SGHRS and YFSETQ. The CDR3 DNA follows: TGCGCCAGCAGCTTGGGTGGGACAGGGGCTTACAATGAGCAGTTCTTC. Protein: CASSLGGTGAYNEQFF. The full variable domain, its missing parts supplied by reference TRBV5-1 and TRBJ2-1, is KAGVTQTPRYLIKTRGQQVTLSCSPISGHRSVSWYQQTPGQGLQFLFEYFSETQRNKGNFPGRFSGRQFSNSRSEMNVSTLELGDSALYLCASSLGGTGAYNEQFFGPGTRLTVL.

This clone was counted between two and nine times. CDR3 amino acids: CSVGTEFREQFF. CDR3 bases: TGCAGCGTTGGCACGGAGTTTAGGGAGCAGTTCTTC. This chain connects TRBV29-1 to TRBJ2-1, with D uncertain. The ends were cut back, 4 bases at V and 10 bases at J, with 14 bases in the middle. CDR1 is SQVTM, CDR2 ANQGSEA, per germline. This CDR3 contains 12 residues.

This clone was detected many times. This chain links TRBV18 with TRBJ1-3, with unresolved D. Trimming shortened V by 1 base and J by 0 bases, and 10 bases separated the two germline ends. This CDR3 has 16 amino acids. Germline V CDR1 and CDR2: KGHSH, LQKENI. The CDR3 coding sequence is TGTGCCAGCTCACCACGTGTCTCCAACTCTGGAAACACCATATATTTT. It codes for CASSPRVSNSGNTIYF.

This sequence joins TRBV29-1 and TRBJ2-1, with D perhaps being TRBD1 or TRBD2 (5 bases each). This CDR3 comprises 14 residues. Between the trimmed V and J ends, which lost 7 bases and 0 bases, there was a span of 13 bases. Germline CDR1 SQVTM, CDR2 ANQGSEA. Here the CDR3 reads CSEQDFFSYNEQFF. As DNA, the CDR3 is TGCAGCGAACAGGACTTTTTCTCCTACAATGAGCAGTTCTTC.

This chain joins TRBV29-1 and TRBJ1-2, with D uncertain. The CDR3 totals 10 residues. Germline assignment: CDR1 SQVTM and CDR2 ANQGSEA. V gave up 4 bases and J gave up 6 bases, with 6 bases separating them. The CDR3 region is CSVGEDGYTF. The CDR3 DNA sequence: TGCAGCGTTGGCGAAGATGGCTACACCTTC.

The genes are TRBV29-1 and TRBJ2-7; 7 nucleotides match TRBD2. This CDR3 is 12 amino acids long. Trimming cost V 6 bases and J 3 bases; bases outside gene matches: 5. Germline loops: CDR1 SQVTM, CDR2 ANQGSEA. CDR3 residues: CSVGERDYEQYF. CDR3 bases: TGCAGCGTGGGGGAGCGGGACTACGAGCAGTACTTC.

The rearrangement links TRBV29-1 to TRBJ2-6; 8 bases are shared with TRBD1. CDR3 length equals 15 residues. CDR1 is SQVTM and CDR2 is ANQGSEA in the germline V gene. V lost 8 bases and J lost 2; bases outside the gene matches: 8. The CDR3, as DNA: TGCAGCCAGGGGCAGGGGGCGCCTGGGGCCAACGTCCTGACTTTC. It translates to CSQGQGAPGANVLTF.

The V call is TRBV20-1, the J call TRBJ2-7; D is uncertain. The CDR3 is 11 amino acids. Germline V gives CDR1 DFQATT, CDR2 SNEGSKA (reference sequence). Trimming left V 7 bases short and J 6 bases short, with 13 bases between. CDR3 amino acids: CSVEGPTEQYF. The CDR3 nucleotides are TGCAGTGTCGAAGGCCCTACCGAGCAGTACTTC.

V and J are TRBV5-1 and TRBJ2-7; D perhaps matches TRBD1 (5 bases). Germline CDR1 SGHRS, CDR2 YFSETQ. The germline V and J ends were trimmed by 2 bases and 5 bases, with 14 bases remaining between them. This CDR3 spans 14 amino acids. Here the CDR3 DNA reads TGCGCCAGCAGCTTTATCAGGGATGACGACGAGCAGTACTTC. The encoded protein is CASSFIRDDDEQYF.

This chain links TRBV30 with TRBJ2-7; maybe TRBD1 (6 bases). The V gene's germline CDR1 is GTSNPN and CDR2 SVGIG (reference sequence). The CDR3 totals 12 residues. With 2 bases removed from V and 3 bases from J, the gap between germline ends came to 8 bases. CDR3 DNA sequence: TGTGCCTGGAGTCCGACAGGCTACGAGCAGTACTTC. Its translation: CAWSPTGYEQYF.

This chain links TRBV5-1 with TRBJ1-2; 7 bases are a match to TRBD1. CDR1 SGHRS and CDR2 YFSETQ come from the germline V gene. The CDR3 contains 16 residues. V lost 4 bases, J lost 0 bases, and 9 bases stayed unmatched. The CDR3 sequence: CASSPSGTVSNYGYTF. CDR3 coding DNA: TGCGCCAGCAGCCCATCCGGGACAGTTTCTAACTATGGCTACACCTTC.

This clone was picked up a small number of times. The chain combines TRBV11-2 with TRBJ2-7; 11 bases are shared with TRBD1. J gave up 0 bases and V 5 bases, and 3 bases lay outside the gene matches. Germline V gene lookup returns CDR1 SGHAT and CDR2 FQNNGV. The CDR3 extends over 15 amino acids. The CDR3 DNA sequence: TGTGCCAGCAGCCGGGACAGGGGGGGCTCCTACGAGCAGTACTTC. It encodes CASSRDRGGSYEQYF.

This clone showed up just a few times. The identical CDR3 is also encoded by other nucleotide sequences in the sample. V usage is TRBV29-1 and J usage is TRBJ1-5; 11 bases map to TRBD1. The junction had 2 bases not matched to a gene; V was cut back by 6 bases and J by 7 bases. Germline V gene lookup returns CDR1 SQVTM and CDR2 ANQGSEA. This CDR3 contains 12 residues. The CDR3 is CSVGTGGQPQHF. For the CDR3, the DNA is TGCAGCGTGGGGACAGGGGGACAGCCCCAGCATTTT.

The rearrangement links TRBV30 to TRBJ2-1; D possibly uses TRBD1 or TRBD2 (5 bases each). Germline loops: CDR1 GTSNPN, CDR2 SVGIG (reference sequence). Trimming shortened V by 4 bases and J by 1 base, and 11 bases separated the two germline ends. This CDR3 comprises 14 residues. The chain's CDR3 is CAWNWGISYNEQFF. CDR3 in DNA: TGTGCCTGGAATTGGGGGATATCCTACAATGAGCAGTTCTTC.

This chain joins TRBV9 and TRBJ2-3; 9 positions match TRBD2. The CDR3 has 16 amino acids. The V gene's germline CDR1 is SGDLS and CDR2 YYNGEE. The ends lost 1 base at V and 2 bases at J; junction bases unmatched: 5. The CDR3 nucleotides read TGTGCCAGCAGCGTACGGGTAGCGGGGGACACAGATACGCAGTATTTT. Residues: CASSVRVAGDTDTQYF.

This clone occurred a few times. This chain connects TRBV30 to TRBJ2-2; 10 bases fit TRBD2. The CDR3 is 20 residues long. J gave up 0 bases and V 1 base, and 14 bases lay outside the gene matches. The germline V gene encodes CDR1 GTSNPN and CDR2 SVGIG (reference sequence). CDR3: CAWSGWTSGATFANTGELFF. The CDR3 region has the DNA TGTGCCTGGAGTGGATGGACTAGCGGCGCGACGTTCGCGAACACCGGGGAGCTGTTTTTT.

This clone was counted a few times. This chain connects TRBV2 to TRBJ2-3, with D perhaps assigned TRBD1 or TRBD2 (6 bases each). Germline CDR1 is SNHLY and CDR2 is FYNNEI. V was cut by 4 bases and J by 4 bases, with 9 bases left in between. The CDR3 spans 13 residues. The CDR3 DNA sequence: TGTGCCAGCAGTGGAAGGGGGGCAGATACGCAGTATTTT. Its translation is CASSGRGADTQYF.

The CDR3 DNA reads as TGTGCCTGGGGGGGCGGATCTGGTGAGCAGTTCTTC. Its protein product is CAWGGGSGEQFF. V gene TRBV30 combines with J gene TRBJ2-1; D may be TRBD1 (6 bases). The CDR3 spans 12 residues. Germline V gene lookup returns CDR1 GTSNPN and CDR2 SVGIG (reference sequence). Trimming took 5 bases from V and 9 from J, leaving 14 bases between them.

The chain recombines TRBV29-1 with TRBJ2-1; 9 bases fit TRBD1. J was trimmed by 7 bases and V by 2 bases; bases with no gene match: 6. Germline V gene data show CDR1 as SQVTM and CDR2 as ANQGSEA. CDR3 length: 14 amino acids. The CDR3 loop is CSVERGQGWNEQFF. The CDR3 region has the DNA TGCAGCGTTGAACGGGGACAGGGCTGGAATGAGCAGTTCTTC.

V gene TRBV28 combines with J gene TRBJ2-7; no definite D call. The CDR3 runs 12 residues. In germline, CDR1 is MDHEN, CDR2 SYDVKM. Trimming took off 10 bases at V and 2 bases at J, with 12 bases between the two ends. Written as DNA, the CDR3 is TGTGCCACTACGGGCACAGCCTACGAGCAGTACTTC. Translated, it gives CATTGTAYEQYF.